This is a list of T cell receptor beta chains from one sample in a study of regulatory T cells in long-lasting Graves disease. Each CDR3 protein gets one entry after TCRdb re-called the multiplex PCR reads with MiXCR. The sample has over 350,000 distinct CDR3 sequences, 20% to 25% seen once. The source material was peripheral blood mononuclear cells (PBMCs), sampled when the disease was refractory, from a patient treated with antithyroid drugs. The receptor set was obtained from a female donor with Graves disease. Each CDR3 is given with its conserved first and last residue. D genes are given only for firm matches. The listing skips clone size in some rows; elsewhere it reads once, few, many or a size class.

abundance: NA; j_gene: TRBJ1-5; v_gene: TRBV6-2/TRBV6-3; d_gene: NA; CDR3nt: TGTGCCAGCAGTTACTCGACCAGCAATCAGCCCCAGCATTTT; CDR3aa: CASSYSTSNQPQHF
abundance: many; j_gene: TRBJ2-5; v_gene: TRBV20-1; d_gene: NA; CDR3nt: TGCAGTGCTAACATCCTCCAAGAGACCCAGTACTTC; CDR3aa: CSANILQETQYF
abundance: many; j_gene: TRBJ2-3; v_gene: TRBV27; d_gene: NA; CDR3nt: TGTGCCAGCAGTCCCCCTTTTCGAGGGAGTAAGGCAGATACGCAGTATTTT; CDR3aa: CASSPPFRGSKADTQYF
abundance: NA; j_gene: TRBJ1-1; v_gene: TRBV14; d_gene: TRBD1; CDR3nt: TGTGCCAGCAGCCAAGGGGGAGTTACAGGGACAGCTCTCTTT; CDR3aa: CASSQGGVTGTALF
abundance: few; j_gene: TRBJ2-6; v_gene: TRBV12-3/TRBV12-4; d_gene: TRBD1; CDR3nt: TGTGCCAGCAGTTTGGGACAGGGGCGCCTCTCTGGGGCCAACGTCCTGACTTTC; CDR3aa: CASSLGQGRLSGANVLTF
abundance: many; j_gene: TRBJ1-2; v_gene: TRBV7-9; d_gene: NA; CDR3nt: TGTGCCAGCAGCTTAGGGGGTGACTATGGCTACACCTTC; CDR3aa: CASSLGGDYGYTF
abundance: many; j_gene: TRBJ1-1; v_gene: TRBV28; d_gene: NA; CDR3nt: TGTGCCAGCAGTTTATACAGGGCCGGGACTGAAGCTTTCTTT; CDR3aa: CASSLYRAGTEAFF
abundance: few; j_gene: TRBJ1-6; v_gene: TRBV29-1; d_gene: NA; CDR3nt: TGCAGCGTTCAGGAGGGATATAATTCACCCCTCCACTTT; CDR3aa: CSVQEGYNSPLHF
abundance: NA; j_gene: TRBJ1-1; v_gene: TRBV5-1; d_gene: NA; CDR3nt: TGCGCCAGCAGCTTGGATGGGGGGGGGTCCACTGAAGCTTTCTTT; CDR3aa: CASSLDGGGSTEAFF
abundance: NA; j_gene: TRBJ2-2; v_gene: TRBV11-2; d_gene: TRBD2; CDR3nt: TGTGCCAGCAGCTATCCGACTAGCGGGACCGGGGAGCTGTTTTTT; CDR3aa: CASSYPTSGTGELFF
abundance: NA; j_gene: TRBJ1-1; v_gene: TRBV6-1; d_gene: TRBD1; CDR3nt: TGTGCCAGCAGGACCAGGGGGACTGAAGCTTTCTTT; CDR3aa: CASRTRGTEAFF
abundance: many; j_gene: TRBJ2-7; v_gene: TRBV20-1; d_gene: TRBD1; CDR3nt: TGCAGTGCTAGGGGACAGGGGGAAATAGTGGGCGAGCAGTACTTC; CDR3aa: CSARGQGEIVGEQYF
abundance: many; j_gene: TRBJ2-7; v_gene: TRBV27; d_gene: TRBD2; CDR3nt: TGTGCCAGCAGTTCTCTAGCGGGAGAATACTACGAGCAGTACTTC; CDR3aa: CASSSLAGEYYEQYF
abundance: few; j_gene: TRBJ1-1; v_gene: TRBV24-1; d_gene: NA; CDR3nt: TGTGCCAGCACGCGTCCATCTTGGAACACTGAAGCTTTCTTT; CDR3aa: CASTRPSWNTEAFF
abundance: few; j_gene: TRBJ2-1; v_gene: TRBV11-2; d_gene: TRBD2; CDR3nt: TGTGCCAGCAGCTTAGATCCCGGCGGGAGCTACAATGAGCAGTTCTTC; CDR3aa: CASSLDPGGSYNEQFF
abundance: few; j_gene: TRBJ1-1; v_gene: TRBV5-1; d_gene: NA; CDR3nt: TGCGCCAGCACCCGAGGGACTGAAGCTTTCTTT; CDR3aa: CASTRGTEAFF
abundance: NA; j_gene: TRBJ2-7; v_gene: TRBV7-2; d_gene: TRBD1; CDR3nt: TGTGCCACCAGAGGGGACAGCTCCTACGAGCAGTACTTC; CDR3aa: CATRGDSSYEQYF
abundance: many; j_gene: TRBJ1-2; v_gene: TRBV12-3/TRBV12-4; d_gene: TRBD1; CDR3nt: TGTGCCAGCAGTACCTCCGGGACAGGGGTGGGCTACACCTTC; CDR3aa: CASSTSGTGVGYTF
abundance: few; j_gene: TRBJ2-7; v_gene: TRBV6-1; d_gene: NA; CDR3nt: TGTGCCAGCAGGGACAGCTCACGGCCCTACGAGCAGTACTTC; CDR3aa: CASRDSSRPYEQYF
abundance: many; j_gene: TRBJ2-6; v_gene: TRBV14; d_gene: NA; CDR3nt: TGTGCCAGCAGCCAAGATCGCAGCTCTGGGGCCAACGTCCTGACTTTC; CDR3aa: CASSQDRSSGANVLTF
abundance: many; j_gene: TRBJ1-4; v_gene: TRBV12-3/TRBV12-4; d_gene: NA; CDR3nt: TGTGCCAGCAGACAAGTTGCTGAAAAACTGTTTTTT; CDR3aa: CASRQVAEKLFF
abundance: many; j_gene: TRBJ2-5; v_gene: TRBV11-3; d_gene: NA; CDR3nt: TGTGCCAGCAGCACCGGGAGTCTCCGGACCCAGTACTTC; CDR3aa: CASSTGSLRTQYF
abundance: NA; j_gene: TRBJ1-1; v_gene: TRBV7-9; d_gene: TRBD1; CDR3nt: TGTGCCAGCAGCTTATTGGGGACGGGGACAGGGAAGGCGTACACTGAAGCTTTCTTT; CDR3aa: CASSLLGTGTGKAYTEAFF
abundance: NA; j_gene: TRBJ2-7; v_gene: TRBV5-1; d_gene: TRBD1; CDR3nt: TGCGCCAGCACCCGGGACAGGGGGTTCGAGCAGTACTTC; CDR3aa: CASTRDRGFEQYF
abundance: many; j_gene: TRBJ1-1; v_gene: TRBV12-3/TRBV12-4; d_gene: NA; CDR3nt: TGTGCCAGCAGTCCCCATGGGGAGGTATCTGAAGCTTTCTTT; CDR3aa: CASSPHGEVSEAFF
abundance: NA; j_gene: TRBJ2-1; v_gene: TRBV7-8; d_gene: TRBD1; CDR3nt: TGTGCCAGCAGCCCCCGGCTCGGTGCAGGGGGCAGGAATGAGCAGTTCTTC; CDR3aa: CASSPRLGAGGRNEQFF
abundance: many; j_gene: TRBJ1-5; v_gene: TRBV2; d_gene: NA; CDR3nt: TGTGCCAGCAGTGCCGACAGGACGATGGGCAATCAGCCCCAGCATTTT; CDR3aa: CASSADRTMGNQPQHF
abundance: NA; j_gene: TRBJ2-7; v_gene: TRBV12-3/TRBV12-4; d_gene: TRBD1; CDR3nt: TGTGCCAGCAGTTTAGGGGCCCCCGGGACAGGGGCGGGCGAGCAGTACTTC; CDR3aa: CASSLGAPGTGAGEQYF
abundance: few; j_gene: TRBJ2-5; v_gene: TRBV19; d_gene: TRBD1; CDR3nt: TGTGCCAGTAGTATAGGGACAGGGGGCGGGGAGACCCAGTACTTC; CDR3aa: CASSIGTGGGETQYF
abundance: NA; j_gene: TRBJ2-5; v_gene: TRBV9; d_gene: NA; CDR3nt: TGTGCCAGCAGCCAGGGATTTTTAGAGACCCAGTACTTC; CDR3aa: CASSQGFLETQYF
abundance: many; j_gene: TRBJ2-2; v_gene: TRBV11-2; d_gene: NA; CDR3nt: TGTGCCAGCACCCTAATGTCCACCGGGGAGCTGTTTTTT; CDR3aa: CASTLMSTGELFF
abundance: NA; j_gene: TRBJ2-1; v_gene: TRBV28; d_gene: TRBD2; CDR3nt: TGTGCCAGCAGCTCCGGGACTAGCGACAATGAGCAGTTCTTC; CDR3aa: CASSSGTSDNEQFF
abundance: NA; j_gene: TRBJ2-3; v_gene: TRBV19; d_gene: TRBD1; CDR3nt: TGTGCCAGTAGCCGAGGGACAGGGGGCACAGATACGCAGTATTTT; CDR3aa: CASSRGTGGTDTQYF
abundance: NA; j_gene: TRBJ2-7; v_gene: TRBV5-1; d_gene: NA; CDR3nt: TGCGCCAGCAGTCCTCAGGGGTACATTTCCGAGCAGTACTTC; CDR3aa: CASSPQGYISEQYF
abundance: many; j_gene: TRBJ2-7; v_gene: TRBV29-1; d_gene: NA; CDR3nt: TGCAGCGTTGTAGGTTCAGGAGCAACCTACGAGCAGTACTTC; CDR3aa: CSVVGSGATYEQYF
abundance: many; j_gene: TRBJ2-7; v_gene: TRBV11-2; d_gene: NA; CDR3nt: TGTGCCAGCAGCTCCTCACGGGTCCAGAGCTACGAGCAGTACTTC; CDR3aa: CASSSSRVQSYEQYF
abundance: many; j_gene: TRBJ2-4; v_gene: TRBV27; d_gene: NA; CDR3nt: TGTGCCAGCAGTGGGGATTCAGCCAAAAACATTCAGTACTTC; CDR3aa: CASSGDSAKNIQYF
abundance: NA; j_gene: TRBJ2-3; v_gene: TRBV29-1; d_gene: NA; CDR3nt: TGCAGCTCCAGTAGAGAGACTAGCACAGATACGCAGTATTTT; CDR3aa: CSSSRETSTDTQYF
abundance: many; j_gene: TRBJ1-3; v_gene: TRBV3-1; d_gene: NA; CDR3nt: TGTGCCAGCAGGCTCAGGGGTGAAGGTGCCACCATATATTTT; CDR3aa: CASRLRGEGATIYF
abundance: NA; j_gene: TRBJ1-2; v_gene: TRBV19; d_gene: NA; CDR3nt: TGTGCCAGTAGTATACTTTCAAAGGACTTTGAGAGATCTCGTGGCTACACCTTC; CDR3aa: CASSILSKDFERSRGYTF
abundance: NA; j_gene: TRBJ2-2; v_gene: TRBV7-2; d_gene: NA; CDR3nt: TGTGCCAGCAGCTTAACGCAGGGCCCACTGTTTTTT; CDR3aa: CASSLTQGPLFF
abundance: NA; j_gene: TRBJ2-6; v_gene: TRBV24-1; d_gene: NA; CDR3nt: TGTGCCACCAGGAAGGACAGATCCCTTTCTGGGGCCAACGTCCTGACTTTC; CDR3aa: CATRKDRSLSGANVLTF
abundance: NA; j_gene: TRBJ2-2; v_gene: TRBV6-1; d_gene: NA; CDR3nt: TGTGCCAGCTCCGAGGCAGAGATCGGGGAGCTGTTTTTT; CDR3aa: CASSEAEIGELFF
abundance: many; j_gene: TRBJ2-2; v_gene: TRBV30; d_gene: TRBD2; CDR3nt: TGTGCCTTGACTAGCGGACGAAGCAGGACCGGGGAGCTGTTTTTT; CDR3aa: CALTSGRSRTGELFF
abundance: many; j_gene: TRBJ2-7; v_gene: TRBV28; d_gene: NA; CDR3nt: TGTGCCAGCAGCCCACGGACAGGACTAACCTACGAGCAGTACTTC; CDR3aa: CASSPRTGLTYEQYF
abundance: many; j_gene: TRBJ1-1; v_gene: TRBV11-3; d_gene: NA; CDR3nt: TGTGCCAGCAGCCTCGTTCTAGGGTTAAACACTGAAGCTTTCTTT; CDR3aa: CASSLVLGLNTEAFF
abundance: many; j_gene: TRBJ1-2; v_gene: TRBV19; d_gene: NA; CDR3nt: TGTGCCAGTAGTATAGATCGGGCCGGGACGAGTCTAAGGATCGGCTATGGCTACACCTTC; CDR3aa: CASSIDRAGTSLRIGYGYTF
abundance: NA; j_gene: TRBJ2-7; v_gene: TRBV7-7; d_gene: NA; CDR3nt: TGTGCTAGCAGCTTAGAGCCGGGGAACTCCTACGAGCAGTACTTC; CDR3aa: CASSLEPGNSYEQYF
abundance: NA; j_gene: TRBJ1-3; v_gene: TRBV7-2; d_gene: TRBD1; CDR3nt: TGTGCCAGCAGCTCTAAGACAGGGGCTGCCATCTCTGGAAACACCATATATTTT; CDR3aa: CASSSKTGAAISGNTIYF
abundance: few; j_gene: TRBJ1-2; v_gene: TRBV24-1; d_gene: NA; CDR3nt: TGTGCCACCAGTCACCCAGATCTGTCCGGCTACACCTTC; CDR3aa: CATSHPDLSGYTF
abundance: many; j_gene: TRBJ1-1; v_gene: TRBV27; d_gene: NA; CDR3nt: TGTGCCAGCAGGACTAGGAGCACTGAAGCTTTCTTT; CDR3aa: CASRTRSTEAFF
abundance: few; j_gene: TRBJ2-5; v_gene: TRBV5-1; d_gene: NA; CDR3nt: TGCGCCAGCAGCTTACAGAGCCTCCAAGAGACCCAGTACTTC; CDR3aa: CASSLQSLQETQYF
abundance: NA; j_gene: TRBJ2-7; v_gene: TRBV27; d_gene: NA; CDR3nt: TGTGCCAGCAGTTTATCGAGGGACACAATCTACGAGCAGTACTTC; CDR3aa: CASSLSRDTIYEQYF
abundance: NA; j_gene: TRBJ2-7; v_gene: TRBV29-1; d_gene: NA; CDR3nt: TGCAGCGTTGAAACTGGCACCGACTCCTACGAGCAGTACTTC; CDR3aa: CSVETGTDSYEQYF